Included here is one T cell receptor (beta chain) sequence, with context. This record comes from a study of T cells in Graves' hyperthyroidism and ophthalmopathy. Trimming cost V 4 bases and J 4 bases, with 14 bases left between them. The CDR3 extends over 15 amino acids. Germline V gene lookup returns CDR1 MNHNS and CDR2 SASEGT. Researchers amplified the TCR beta CDR3 regions from RNA transcripts. During a first-round RT-PCR of the TCR CDR3, the HTBI primer set was used. One entry per CDR3 protein results from TCRdb running MiXCR on the multiplex PCR reads. The sample records about 640,000 distinct CDR3 sequences, 20% being singletons.

The clonotype originates from a man in his thirties or forties with Graves' ophthalmopathy. The chain is built from TRBV6-1 and TRBJ1-5; tentatively, D is TRBD1 (6 bases). Sequencing was performed on blood. CDR3 bases: TGTGCCAGCAGTGCAATAGTCAGGGGTAATCAGCCCCAGCATTTT. Encoded protein: CASSAIVRGNQPQHF.